This is a list of T cell receptor beta chains from one sample in a study of T cell changes during pregnancy in multiple sclerosis. The protocol was immunoSEQ multiplex PCR, while the TCRdb copy is restricted to in-frame clones and leaves out a portion. The sample includes roughly 26,000 clones, 80% to 90% of them seen just once. The source material was CD8+ T cells from peripheral blood mononuclear cells, sampled in the second trimester of pregnancy. The source is a female donor with multiple sclerosis, enrolled in a pregnancy study. Both conserved end residues are part of each CDR3. A D gene is named only where the DNA matches it firmly. Some rows have no size entry. The others give once, few or many, or a class for an expanded clone.

j_gene,v_gene,d_gene,len,abundance,CDR3aa,CDR3nt
TRBJ2-1,TRBV5-4,TRBD2,16,.,CASSRGLAGVNGEQFF,TGTGCCAGCAGCCGGGGACTAGCGGGAGTAAATGGTGAGCAGTTCTTC
TRBJ1-2,TRBV30,TRBD1,14,once,CAWGTGSGNYGYTF,TGTGCCTGGGGGACAGGGAGTGGCAACTATGGCTACACCTTC
TRBJ2-7,TRBV7-9,TRBD1,15,.,CASSSLGDRGLEQYF,TGTGCCAGCAGCTCCTTAGGGGACAGGGGGCTCGAGCAGTACTTC
TRBJ2-7,TRBV19,.,14,few,CATSDGRGAYEQYF,TGTGCCACCTCGGACGGCAGGGGAGCCTACGAGCAGTACTTC
TRBJ2-5,TRBV6-6,.,15,.,CASSYSPGVGETQYF,TGTGCCAGCAGTTACTCTCCGGGAGTGGGAGAGACCCAGTACTTC
TRBJ2-7,TRBV28,.,11,.,CASSPTYEQYF,TGTGCCAGCAGTCCGACTTACGAGCAGTACTTC
TRBJ2-7,TRBV28,TRBD1,12,few,CASSTGGYEQYF,TGTGCCAGCAGTACAGGGGGCTACGAGCAGTACTTC
TRBJ2-7,TRBV6-1,TRBD2,19,once,CASSEDSSGSFNTFYEQYF,TGTGCCAGCAGTGAAGATAGTAGCGGGAGTTTTAACACTTTTTACGAGCAGTACTTC
TRBJ2-2,TRBV27,TRBD1,15,once,CASNLRQGWTGELFF,TGTGCCAGCAACCTGCGACAGGGTTGGACCGGGGAGCTGTTTTTT
TRBJ2-3,TRBV28,.,20,.,CASRGDWGLGANRGTDTQYF,TGTGCCAGCAGGGGTGACTGGGGCTTAGGCGCCAACAGGGGCACAGATACGCAGTATTTT
TRBJ2-7,TRBV4-2,TRBD2,15,few,CASSQRAGESYEQYF,TGTGCCAGCTCCCAGAGAGCGGGAGAATCTTACGAGCAGTACTTC
TRBJ2-1,TRBV14,.,17,.,CASSQVWSPGSYNEQFF,TGTGCCAGCAGCCAAGTCTGGTCCCCAGGTAGTTACAATGAGCAGTTCTTC
TRBJ1-2,TRBV27,TRBD1,14,.,CASSSGQGLGGYTF,TGTGCCAGCAGTTCGGGACAGGGACTGGGGGGCTACACCTTC
TRBJ2-6,TRBV15,.,16,.,CATSRDRGLTANVLTF,TGTGCCACCAGCAGAGATCGCGGGCTAACGGCCAACGTCCTGACTTTC
TRBJ2-7,TRBV4-1,TRBD1,15,.,CASSFRDRGSYEQYF,TGCGCCAGCAGCTTCCGGGACAGGGGCTCCTACGAGCAGTACTTC
TRBJ2-1,TRBV7-9,TRBD2,12,.,CASSFSGREQFF,TGTGCCAGCAGCTTTAGCGGGAGGGAGCAGTTCTTC
TRBJ2-3,TRBV2,TRBD2,15,.,CASSLGTSGKDTQYF,TGTGCCAGCAGTTTGGGGACTAGCGGGAAAGATACGCAGTATTTT
TRBJ2-7,TRBV27,.,13,.,CAARGGDSYEQYF,TGTGCGGCCAGGGGAGGGGACTCCTACGAGCAGTACTTC
TRBJ2-7,TRBV11-3,.,12,.,CASSITPYEQYF,TGTGCCAGCTCTATTACCCCCTACGAGCAGTACTTC
TRBJ2-1,TRBV5-1,TRBD2,18,few,CASSFPLAGGPGQAEQFF,TGCGCCAGCAGCTTCCCCCTAGCGGGAGGCCCCGGACAAGCTGAGCAGTTCTTC
TRBJ2-3,TRBV9,.,16,.,CASTKNSGSSTDTQYF,TGTGCCAGCACCAAAAACAGCGGAAGTAGCACAGATACGCAGTATTTT
TRBJ2-1,TRBV28,.,13,.,CASKSGVYNEQFF,TGTGCCAGCAAATCCGGGGTCTACAATGAGCAGTTCTTC
TRBJ2-7,TRBV2,TRBD1,15,.,CASSERADRRYEQYF,TGTGCCAGCAGTGAAAGGGCGGACAGGCGCTACGAGCAGTACTTC
TRBJ2-3,TRBV7-8,.,14,.,CASSLDGPLDTQYF,TGTGCCAGCAGCTTAGATGGGCCGTTAGATACGCAGTATTTT
TRBJ2-3,TRBV4-2,.,17,.,CASSQAPAGEITDTQYF,TGTGCCAGCAGCCAAGCCCCCGCAGGGGAAATCACAGATACGCAGTATTTT
TRBJ1-2,TRBV28,.,15,.,CASSQKWNGPYGYTF,TGTGCCAGCAGTCAGAAATGGAATGGGCCTTATGGCTACACCTTC
TRBJ2-5,TRBV5-1,.,14,.,CASSLPLGRETQYF,TGCGCCAGCAGCCTTCCTTTGGGCCGGGAGACCCAGTACTTC
TRBJ2-1,TRBV2,TRBD2,14,.,CASGYSGSLNEQFF,TGTGCCAGCGGCTATAGCGGGAGTTTGAATGAGCAGTTCTTC
TRBJ2-1,TRBV19,TRBD2,15,few,CASSIGLAGENEQFF,TGTGCCAGTAGTATAGGGCTGGCGGGAGAGAATGAGCAGTTCTTC
TRBJ1-2,TRBV7-6,.,14,.,CASSPFNRVYGYTF,TGTGCCAGCAGCCCCTTTAACAGGGTATATGGCTACACCTTC
TRBJ2-3,TRBV5-3,TRBD2,18,.,CARSPGLAGAGRTDTQYF,TGTGCCAGAAGCCCGGGACTAGCGGGAGCGGGCCGCACAGATACGCAGTATTTT
TRBJ1-5,TRBV28,TRBD1,14,few,CASSLRTGHQPQHF,TGTGCCAGCAGTCTACGGACAGGGCATCAGCCCCAGCATTTT
TRBJ2-1,TRBV7-8,.,13,.,CASSPPQDNEQFF,TGTGCCAGCAGCCCCCCCCAGGACAATGAGCAGTTCTTC
TRBJ2-7,TRBV7-9,TRBD2,15,.,CASSLSGTARYEQYF,TGTGCCAGCAGCTTAAGCGGGACGGCGCGCTACGAGCAGTACTTC
TRBJ2-2,TRBV18,.,15,.,CASSPPAGHGGELFF,TGTGCCAGCTCACCACCGGCGGGGCATGGCGGGGAGCTGTTTTTT
TRBJ2-2,TRBV7-6,.,15,.,CASSLTTDTAGELFF,TGTGCCAGCAGCTTAACAACGGACACCGCCGGGGAGCTGTTTTTT
TRBJ2-1,TRBV9,.,13,.,CASVGDNYNEQFF,TGTGCCAGCGTGGGGGACAATTACAATGAGCAGTTCTTC
TRBJ1-2,TRBV12-5,.,13,.,CASGLVPGAGYTF,TGTGCTAGTGGTTTGGTACCAGGGGCGGGCTACACCTTC
TRBJ1-3,TRBV11-2,.,15,.,CASSLERYPGNTIYF,TGTGCCAGCAGCTTAGAACGGTATCCTGGAAACACCATATATTTT
TRBJ1-3,TRBV19,TRBD1,15,once,CASRQDRTSGNTIYF,TGTGCCAGTAGGCAGGACAGGACCTCTGGAAACACCATATATTTT
TRBJ2-1,TRBV28,.,11,.,CASSFSNEQFF,TGTGCCAGCAGTTTTAGCAATGAGCAGTTCTTC
TRBJ2-7,TRBV6-1,.,14,.,CASSDWGLNYEQYF,TGTGCCAGCAGTGATTGGGGACTGAATTACGAGCAGTACTTC
TRBJ2-1,TRBV19,TRBD2,17,.,CASSSTSGLNSYNEQFF,TGTGCCAGTAGTAGCACTAGCGGGCTTAATTCCTACAATGAGCAGTTCTTC
TRBJ2-3,TRBV7-8,.,12,.,CASSLRRAARYF,TGTGCCAGCAGCTTACGCCGCGCGGCCCGGTATTTT
TRBJ1-1,TRBV13,.,17,.,CASSSDGDAHLNTEAFF,TGTGCCAGCAGCTCCGACGGGGATGCTCACTTGAACACTGAAGCTTTCTTT
TRBJ2-7,TRBV6-6,TRBD1,14,.,CASSWDRVAYEQYF,TGTGCCAGCAGTTGGGACAGGGTAGCCTACGAGCAGTACTTC
TRBJ2-1,TRBV7-9,.,13,.,CASSFTIGGEQFF,TGTGCCAGCAGCTTTACAATCGGGGGTGAGCAGTTCTTC
TRBJ2-2,TRBV14,.,14,.,CASSQVRGTGELFF,TGTGCCAGCAGCCAAGTAAGGGGTACCGGGGAGCTGTTTTTT